What follows are 9 T cell receptor beta chains derived from one specimen sequenced in a study of Ad26.COV2.S vaccination and SARS-CoV-2 variants. Measured with immunoSEQ multiplex PCR; TCRdb has only the in-frame clones, and not every one. The table lists some 390,000 clones, approximately 91% of them singletons. The treatment was: roughly 20 received Ad26.COV2.S at low or high dose, single or two shots; several received placebo; per-sample allocation not given. After the first vaccine or placebo injection, samples were drawn on day 63. Source: peripheral blood, taken in a trial of Ad26.COV2.S vaccine versus placebo. The source is a person aged 18-65 years who received the Ad26.COV2.S COVID-19 vaccine or a placebo.

This clone was seen only once. The chain recombines TRBV19 with TRBJ1-4, with TRBD1 identical over 7 bases. The CDR3 length is 14 residues. Losses at the gene ends were 2 bases for V and 8 bases for J; bases not matched to a gene: 5. The germline gives CDR1 LNHDA, CDR2 SQIVND (reference sequence). CDR3 nucleotides: TGTGCCAGTAGTATACAGGGGGAGTCCGAAAAACTGTTTTTT. Residues: CASSIQGESEKLFF.

The gene calls are TRBV5-4 and TRBJ2-4; D unresolved. Germline V gene sequence: CDR1 SGHNT, CDR2 YYREEE (reference sequence). This CDR3 has 15 residues. The V and J ends lost 1 base and 0 bases respectively, with 8 bases between them. In DNA, the CDR3 is TGTGCCAGCAGCTTGCTTGGGCGAGCCAAAAACATTCAGTACTTC. Translating gives CASSLLGRAKNIQYF.

This clone is a singleton in its sample. The gene calls are TRBV6-5 and TRBJ1-2, with D perhaps matching TRBD1 (6 bases). Germline V gene data show CDR1 as MNHEY and CDR2 as SVGAGI. This CDR3 has 14 amino acids. V lost 0 bases and J 6 bases, leaving 11 bases between the germline ends. The CDR3 loop is CASSYSGGGDGYTF. The CDR3 DNA reads as TGTGCCAGCAGTTACTCGGGAGGGGGAGATGGCTACACCTTC.

The CDR3 DNA follows: TGTGCCAGCTCACCCACTCAGAACACTGAAGCTTTCTTT. It specifies CASSPTQNTEAFF. The chain employs TRBV18 and TRBJ1-1; D uncertain. Germline CDR1 and CDR2: KGHSH and LQKENI. Trimming took off 3 bases at V and 1 base at J, with 6 bases between the two ends. There are 13 residues in the CDR3. Drawing the rest from reference TRBV18 and TRBJ1-1, the complete variable domain is NAGVMQNPRHLVRRRGQEARLRCSPMKGHSHVYWYRQLPEEGLKFMVYLQKENIIDESGMPKERFSAEFPKEGPSILRIQQVVRGDSAAYFCASSPTQNTEAFFGQGTRLTVV.

This chain links TRBV19 with TRBJ2-1; the D is unclear. V was cut by 2 bases and J by 5 bases, with 4 bases left in between. The CDR3 has 12 amino acids. The germline gives CDR1 LNHDA, CDR2 SQIVND (reference sequence). DNA of the CDR3: TGTGCCAGTAGTATATTGAACAATGAGCAGTTCTTC. The encoded protein is CASSILNNEQFF.

The chain has TRBV7-2 and TRBJ1-1; TRBD1 matches at 7 bases. V shed 6 bases, J shed 1 base, and the junction held 11 bases outside the gene matches. This CDR3 contains 16 residues. Germline V lookup: CDR1 SGHTA, CDR2 FQGNSA. The CDR3 DNA sequence: TGTGCCAGCAGTTCCAACAGGGGCAATTGGAACACTGAAGCTTTCTTT. It specifies CASSSNRGNWNTEAFF.

The chain links TRBV18 to TRBJ1-5; D gene uncertain. The ends were cut back, 3 bases at V and 4 bases at J, with 13 bases in the middle. CDR1 is KGHSH and CDR2 is LQKENI in the germline V gene. The CDR3 totals 15 residues. The CDR3 nucleotides read TGTGCCAGCTCACCGGCCGACGGCCCAAATCAGCCCCAGCATTTT. Amino acid sequence: CASSPADGPNQPQHF.

The chain employs TRBV7-2 and TRBJ2-6; no reliable D call. The CDR3 extends over 14 amino acids. Between the trimmed V and J ends, which lost 4 bases and 2 bases, there was a span of 6 bases. Germline V gene sequence: CDR1 SGHTA, CDR2 FQGNSA. CDR3 loop: CASSSGAGANVLTF. As DNA, the CDR3 is TGTGCCAGCAGCTCTGGGGCTGGGGCCAACGTCCTGACTTTC.

The chain joins TRBV10-2 to TRBJ1-1; 10 bases are a match to TRBD1. Germline trimming cut 7 bases from V and 5 bases from J; bases unmatched to any gene: 7. The CDR3 contains 14 residues. Germline V gene data show CDR1 as WSHSY and CDR2 as SAAADI. CDR3 protein: CASNAGTGETEAFF. CDR3 nucleotide sequence: TGCGCCAGCAATGCCGGGACAGGGGAAACTGAAGCTTTCTTT.